This TCR beta chain was recorded in a study of blood T cell repertoires in COVID-19. Study-wide background: The cDNA or gDNA used as material had been derived from T cells, B-cell-depleted T cells, or PBMCs.

Germline loops: CDR1 SGHVS, CDR2 FNYEAQ. Trimming took 1 base from V and 2 from J; bases not matched to a gene: 8. This CDR3 contains 17 residues. TCRdb's table, derived via immunoSEQ multiplex PCR, lists solely in-frame clones and lacks some. This table holds 300,000 or so clones, over 80% found once. Material: peripheral blood. The receptor's source is a middle-aged woman with acute or convalescent COVID-19. The chain links TRBV7-6 to TRBJ2-3; 8 bases align to TRBD2. CDR3 sequence reads: CASSLGPAGDLTDTQYF. The DNA of the CDR3 is TGTGCCAGCAGCTTAGGTCCAGCGGGGGATCTCACAGATACGCAGTATTTT.